These T cell receptor beta chains were read from a single sample in a study of neoadjuvant nivolumab and ipilimumab in lung cancer. The table came from immunoSEQ multiplex PCR; TCRdb's copy has only in-frame clones and leaves some out. The sample holds approximately 7,300 clones; more than 70% are singletons and the top ten take about 6.8%. The specimen was tumor tissue, collected after neoadjuvant nivolumab, alone or with ipilimumab, at or shortly before surgery. These TCRs come from an adult with non-small cell lung cancer. CDR3s include the opening cysteine and the closing phenylalanine or tryptophan. Fields, in order: D gene, J gene, V gene, clone size, CDR3 protein, CDR3 DNA. The D gene is left open where the match is weak. Only some rows state a clone size, as once, few, many or a class for expanded clones.

d_call: -
j_call: TRBJ2-1
v_call: TRBV10-3
clone_size: -
cdr3_aa: CAISESIVAHGEQFF
cdr3_nt: TGTGCCATCAGTGAGTCGATCGTCGCCCACGGTGAGCAGTTCTTC

d_call: TRBD1
j_call: TRBJ2-1
v_call: TRBV27
clone_size: once
cdr3_aa: CASSFQPDRGYNNEQFF
cdr3_nt: TGTGCCAGCAGTTTCCAACCAGACAGGGGATATAACAATGAGCAGTTCTTC

d_call: -
j_call: TRBJ2-7
v_call: TRBV5-1
clone_size: -
cdr3_aa: CASSLVGGSYEQYF
cdr3_nt: TGCGCCAGCAGCTTGGTCGGGGGTTCCTACGAGCAGTACTTC

d_call: TRBD2
j_call: TRBJ2-5
v_call: TRBV18
clone_size: -
cdr3_aa: CASSPPSGGTQYF
cdr3_nt: TGTGCCAGCTCACCACCGTCGGGAGGGACCCAGTACTTC

d_call: TRBD2
j_call: TRBJ2-7
v_call: TRBV2
clone_size: -
cdr3_aa: CASSEMGWGGSYEQYF
cdr3_nt: TGTGCCAGCAGTGAGATGGGTTGGGGGGGGTCCTACGAGCAGTACTTC

d_call: TRBD1
j_call: TRBJ1-5
v_call: TRBV19
clone_size: -
cdr3_aa: CASRKFQGGLFQPQHF
cdr3_nt: TGTGCCAGTAGGAAGTTTCAGGGGGGCCTATTTCAGCCCCAGCATTTT

d_call: -
j_call: TRBJ2-2
v_call: TRBV5-1
clone_size: -
cdr3_aa: CASSLDRHTGELFF
cdr3_nt: TGCGCCAGCAGCTTAGACAGACACACCGGGGAGCTGTTTTTT

d_call: -
j_call: TRBJ2-3
v_call: TRBV2
clone_size: once
cdr3_aa: CATNPGLSTDTQYF
cdr3_nt: TGTGCCACAAACCCCGGACTAAGCACAGATACGCAGTATTTT

d_call: TRBD2
j_call: TRBJ2-7
v_call: TRBV6-5
clone_size: few
cdr3_aa: CASSAGVRLEQYF
cdr3_nt: TGTGCCAGCAGTGCGGGGGTCCGTCTCGAGCAGTACTTC

d_call: -
j_call: TRBJ1-2
v_call: TRBV4-1
clone_size: few
cdr3_aa: CASSQVPGQHYYGYTF
cdr3_nt: TGCGCCAGCAGCCAAGTTCCTGGACAGCACTACTATGGCTACACCTTC

d_call: -
j_call: TRBJ1-2
v_call: TRBV18
clone_size: -
cdr3_aa: CASSPKVDGPAGYTF
cdr3_nt: TGTGCCAGCTCACCTAAAGTCGACGGTCCAGCGGGCTACACCTTC

d_call: -
j_call: TRBJ2-5
v_call: TRBV5-5
clone_size: -
cdr3_aa: CASSLAFQETQYF
cdr3_nt: TGTGCCAGCAGCTTGGCATTCCAAGAGACCCAGTACTTC

d_call: TRBD2
j_call: TRBJ2-3
v_call: TRBV5-5
clone_size: -
cdr3_aa: CASSLDGLAGLSTDTQYF
cdr3_nt: TGTGCCAGCAGCTTGGACGGACTAGCGGGCCTCAGCACAGATACGCAGTATTTT

d_call: TRBD1
j_call: TRBJ1-6
v_call: TRBV18
clone_size: few
cdr3_aa: CASSPYGQGLESPLHF
cdr3_nt: TGTGCCAGCTCACCCTACGGACAGGGTTTAGAATCACCCCTCCACTTT

d_call: -
j_call: TRBJ1-2
v_call: TRBV2
clone_size: once
cdr3_aa: CASRPAGTAQDLLLF
cdr3_nt: TGTGCCAGCAGACCTGCAGGGACGGCCCAGGATCTCCTTCTCTTC

d_call: -
j_call: TRBJ2-7
v_call: TRBV10-3
clone_size: -
cdr3_aa: CAISRDNYEQYF
cdr3_nt: TGTGCCATCAGCCGGGACAATTACGAGCAGTACTTC

d_call: -
j_call: TRBJ1-3
v_call: TRBV28
clone_size: -
cdr3_aa: CASSSHASGNTIYF
cdr3_nt: TGTGCCAGCAGTTCACACGCTTCTGGAAACACCATATATTTT

d_call: TRBD1
j_call: TRBJ2-7
v_call: TRBV7-9
clone_size: -
cdr3_aa: CASSSGQRNPYEQYF
cdr3_nt: TGTGCCAGCAGTTCGGGACAGCGGAACCCTTACGAGCAGTACTTC

d_call: TRBD1
j_call: TRBJ1-3
v_call: TRBV5-1
clone_size: once
cdr3_aa: CASSFVPTGDSGNTIYF
cdr3_nt: TGCGCCAGCAGCTTCGTACCTACAGGGGACTCTGGAAACACCATATATTTT

d_call: -
j_call: TRBJ2-5
v_call: TRBV2
clone_size: few
cdr3_aa: CASSEDVRGTQYF
cdr3_nt: TGTGCCAGCAGTGAGGACGTTCGAGGGACCCAGTACTTC

d_call: -
j_call: TRBJ2-3
v_call: TRBV7-9
clone_size: -
cdr3_aa: CASSPVSSTDTQYF
cdr3_nt: TGTGCCAGCAGCCCGGTTAGTAGCACAGATACGCAGTATTTT

d_call: TRBD1
j_call: TRBJ2-7
v_call: TRBV5-1
clone_size: -
cdr3_aa: CASSLTGGPLYEQYF
cdr3_nt: TGCGCCAGCAGCCTTACAGGGGGGCCCTTATACGAGCAGTACTTC

d_call: -
j_call: TRBJ1-6
v_call: TRBV28
clone_size: -
cdr3_aa: CASSFPPLYSPLHF
cdr3_nt: TGTGCCAGCAGTTTCCCTCCCCTATATTCACCCCTCCACTTT

d_call: TRBD1
j_call: TRBJ2-7
v_call: TRBV9
clone_size: -
cdr3_aa: CASSPLGGQGGREQYF
cdr3_nt: TGTGCCAGCAGCCCGCTAGGGGGACAGGGGGGCCGCGAGCAGTACTTC

d_call: -
j_call: TRBJ1-6
v_call: TRBV2
clone_size: -
cdr3_aa: CASSERAGTSPLHF
cdr3_nt: TGTGCCAGCAGTGAAAGGGCAGGAACTTCACCCCTCCACTTT

d_call: -
j_call: TRBJ1-2
v_call: TRBV4-2
clone_size: -
cdr3_aa: CASSQDGGAGNGGYTF
cdr3_nt: TGTGCCAGCAGCCAAGATGGGGGTGCCGGAAATGGTGGCTACACCTTC

d_call: -
j_call: TRBJ1-5
v_call: TRBV15
clone_size: -
cdr3_aa: CATSRDRYNQPQHF
cdr3_nt: TGTGCCACCAGCAGAGATCGGTATAATCAGCCCCAGCATTTT

d_call: -
j_call: TRBJ2-3
v_call: TRBV11-2
clone_size: -
cdr3_aa: CASSVHRDSDTQYF
cdr3_nt: TGTGCCAGCAGCGTACACCGGGACTCAGATACGCAGTATTTT

d_call: TRBD2
j_call: TRBJ2-7
v_call: TRBV6-1
clone_size: -
cdr3_aa: CASSEEARGDYEQYF
cdr3_nt: TGTGCCAGCAGTGAAGAGGCGCGGGGGGACTACGAGCAGTACTTC

d_call: -
j_call: TRBJ1-6
v_call: TRBV5-4
clone_size: -
cdr3_aa: CASSLEISRHSPLHF
cdr3_nt: TGTGCCAGCAGCCTGGAAATATCCAGGCATTCACCCCTCCACTTT

d_call: -
j_call: TRBJ2-3
v_call: TRBV11-1
clone_size: -
cdr3_aa: CASSPRTYRTDTQYF
cdr3_nt: TGTGCCAGCAGCCCCCGGACGTACAGAACAGATACGCAGTATTTT